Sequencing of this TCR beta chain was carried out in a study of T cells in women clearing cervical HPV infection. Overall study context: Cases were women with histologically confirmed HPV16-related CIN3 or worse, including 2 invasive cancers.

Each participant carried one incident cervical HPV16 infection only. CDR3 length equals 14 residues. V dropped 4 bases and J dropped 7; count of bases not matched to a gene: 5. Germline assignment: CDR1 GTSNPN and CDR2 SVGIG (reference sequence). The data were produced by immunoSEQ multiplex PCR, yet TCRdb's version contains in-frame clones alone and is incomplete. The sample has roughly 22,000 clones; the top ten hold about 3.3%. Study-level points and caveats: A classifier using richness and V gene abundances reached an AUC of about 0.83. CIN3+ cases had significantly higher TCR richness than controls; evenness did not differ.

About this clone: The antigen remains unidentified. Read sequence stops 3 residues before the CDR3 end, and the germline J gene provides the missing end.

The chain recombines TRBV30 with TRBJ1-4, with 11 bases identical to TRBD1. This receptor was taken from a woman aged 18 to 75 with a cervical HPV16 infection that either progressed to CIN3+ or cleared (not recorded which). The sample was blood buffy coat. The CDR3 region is CAWTWTGGGEKLFF. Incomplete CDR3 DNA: TGTGCCTGGACTTGGACAGGGGGCGGTGAAAAA. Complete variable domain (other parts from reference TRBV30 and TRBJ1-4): SQTIHQWPATLVQPVGSPLSLECTVEGTSNPNLYWYRQAAGRGLQLLFYSVGIGQISSEVPQNLSASRPQDRQFILSSKKLLLSDSGFYLCAWTWTGGGEKLFFGSGTQLSVL.